This TCR beta chain was sequenced during a study of blood T cell repertoires in COVID-19. Across the study: COVID-19 samples from acute and convalescent phases originated in the United States, Italy and Spain. Nucleic acid was either cDNA or gDNA, and it came from T cells, B-cell-depleted T cells, or PBMCs.

Original processing notes: Nucleated cell number was recorded as an estimate derived from reference gene primer amplification. The table came from immunoSEQ multiplex PCR; TCRdb's copy has only in-frame clones and leaves some out. The V and J calls and clone size were taken over from that table, and D and trimming were inferred from the DNA. Among roughly 460,000 clones, around 90% were seen once, and the ten largest hold approximately 0.92%. Seattle enrolled patients during active infection and tracked them longitudinally. In this sample, this clone turned up a few times. CDR1 SGHNT and CDR2 YYREEE come from the germline V gene (reference sequence). The CDR3 totals 14 residues. Between the trimmed V and J ends, which lost 0 bases and 1 base, there was a span of 8 bases.

The TCR originated in a man aged 18 to 29 with COVID-19, enrolled during active disease. The V and J genes are TRBV5-4 and TRBJ2-7; TRBD2 might be the D (6 bases). The sequenced sample consisted of peripheral blood. CDR3 DNA sequence: TGTGCCAGCAGCTTGGAGGGGAGGTCCTACGAGCAGTACTTC. Amino acids: CASSLEGRSYEQYF.